These 17 T cell receptor beta chains originate from one sample sequenced in a study of Ad26.COV2.S vaccination and SARS-CoV-2 variants. Indicated treatment: 15 to 20 received Ad26.COV2.S at low or high dose, single or two shots; five or six received placebo; per-sample allocation not given. The investigators took samples on day 63 after the first vaccine or placebo injection. Clones were read by immunoSEQ multiplex PCR, and TCRdb kept only the in-frame ones, dropping some. The sample has roughly 270,000 clones, about 87% seen once. The source was peripheral blood, collected in a trial of Ad26.COV2.S vaccine versus placebo. Source of these receptors: a person between 18 and 65 years old who received the Ad26.COV2.S COVID-19 vaccine or a placebo.

The chain employs TRBV27 and TRBJ2-2; 11 bases line up with TRBD2. CDR3 length: 18 amino acids. V was pared by 0 bases and J by 5 bases, with 8 bases of the junction left unmatched. From germline, CDR1 is MNHEY and CDR2 SMNVEV (reference sequence). The CDR3 loop is CASSLSGLAGGRTGELFF. For the CDR3, the DNA is TGTGCCAGCAGTTTATCCGGATTAGCGGGAGGGAGGACCGGGGAGCTGTTTTTT.

The V call is TRBV7-8, the J call TRBJ1-1; TRBD1 matches at 7 bases. Germline V gives CDR1 SGHVS, CDR2 FQNEAQ. The CDR3 is 15 residues long. After removal of 6 bases from V and 3 bases from J, the junction contained 10 bases not matched to a gene. The CDR3 DNA reads as TGTGCCAGCAGAACCTCGACAGGGTCGTACACTGAAGCTTTCTTT. Encoded protein: CASRTSTGSYTEAFF.

The rearrangement uses TRBV30 and TRBJ2-5; 7 nucleotides agree with TRBD2. This CDR3 comprises 13 residues. Germline V lookup: CDR1 GTSNPN, CDR2 SVGIG (reference sequence). The V and J ends lost 0 bases and 5 bases, in that order; junction bases with no gene match: 3. Written as DNA, the CDR3 is TGTGCCTGGAGTGTACTAGCGAGGGAGACCCAGTACTTC. Translation gives CAWSVLARETQYF.

The rearrangement uses TRBV29-1 and TRBJ1-5; TRBD1 might be the D (6 bases). The length of the CDR3 is 13 residues. Trimming cost V 7 bases and J 6 bases, with 16 bases left between them. CDR1 is SQVTM, CDR2 ANQGSEA, per germline. The CDR3 DNA reads TGCAGCGCCGCGGGGGGCGTAGGTCAGCCCCAGCATTTT. This translates into CSAAGGVGQPQHF.

The chain joins TRBV19 to TRBJ2-7, with 8 bases that match TRBD2. J was trimmed by 0 bases and V by 3 bases; bases with no gene match: 4. From germline, CDR1 is LNHDA and CDR2 SQIVND (reference sequence). This CDR3 region has 15 residues. This chain's CDR3 is CASSMSSGFSYEQYF. The CDR3 nucleotides are TGTGCCAGTAGTATGTCTAGCGGGTTCTCCTACGAGCAGTACTTC.

The genes are TRBV18 and TRBJ2-6, with 7 bases fitting TRBD1. CDR3 length: 18 residues. Germline V lookup: CDR1 KGHSH, CDR2 LQKENI. V dropped 3 bases and J dropped 0; count of bases not matched to a gene: 8. CDR3 sequence: CASSPLTGDLSGANVLTF. The CDR3 DNA sequence: TGTGCCAGCTCACCGCTTACAGGGGATCTCTCTGGGGCCAACGTCCTGACTTTC.

The chain recombines TRBV5-1 with TRBJ1-1; 8 nucleotides agree with TRBD1. This CDR3 comprises 16 residues. The germline CDR1 and CDR2 sequences are SGHRS and YFSETQ. J was trimmed by 0 bases and V by 2 bases; bases with no gene match: 6. DNA of the CDR3: TGCGCCAGCAGCTTCGCAGGGGGCGCTATGAACACTGAAGCTTTCTTT. This translates into CASSFAGGAMNTEAFF.

CDR3 amino acids: CASTLTSGGVTGELFF. The CDR3 DNA follows: TGTGCCAGCACCCTAACTAGCGGGGGGGTTACCGGGGAGCTGTTTTTT. The V gene is TRBV7-6, the J gene TRBJ2-2; 13 bases agree with TRBD2. The trim removed 7 bases at V and 5 bases at J, leaving 7 bases unmatched. This CDR3 is built from 16 residues. Germline V gene lookup returns CDR1 SGHVS and CDR2 FNYEAQ.

The rearrangement uses TRBV7-9 and TRBJ2-2; 10 bases fit TRBD2. There are 19 residues in the CDR3. Unmatched junction bases numbered 9, after V lost 2 bases and J lost 0 bases. The germline gives CDR1 SEHNR, CDR2 FQNEAQ (reference sequence). The CDR3 is CASSLIWVSGGTNTGELFF. CDR3 bases: TGTGCCAGCAGCTTAATATGGGTTAGCGGGGGGACGAACACCGGGGAGCTGTTTTTT.

The chain combines TRBV6-5 with TRBJ1-1; TRBD1 might be the D (5 bases). CDR3 size: 15 residues. V lost 7 bases and J lost 4, with 19 bases in between. Germline V gene sequence: CDR1 MNHEY, CDR2 SVGAGI. The CDR3 region has the DNA TGTGCCAGCACCAAGGAAACGGGGGGTAGCACTGAAGCTTTCTTT. Translation: CASTKETGGSTEAFF.

The V gene is TRBV29-1, the J gene TRBJ2-5, with TRBD2 as a possible D gene (5 bases). Germline CDR1 is SQVTM and CDR2 is ANQGSEA. The CDR3 runs 12 residues. Trimming left V 4 bases short and J 5 bases short, with 11 bases between. CDR3 DNA: TGCAGCGTTGCGTCTAGCCTGGAGACCCAGTACTTC. Translation gives CSVASSLETQYF.

The chain combines TRBV11-1 with TRBJ1-4; D remains unclear. The CDR3 has 13 amino acids. Deletions cut 5 bases from V and 4 bases from J, with 8 bases between. The germline gives CDR1 SGHAT, CDR2 FQDESV (reference sequence). CDR3 nucleotides: TGTGCCAGCAGCAGGGCCGGTAATGAAAAACTGTTTTTT. Amino acids: CASSRAGNEKLFF.

This chain uses TRBV6-5 with TRBJ1-6; a possible D gene is TRBD1 (6 bases). Per the germline V gene, CDR1 is MNHEY and CDR2 is SVGAGI. CDR3 length: 12 residues. The V end was cut by 6 bases, the J end by 10 bases, with 10 bases between. DNA for the CDR3: TGTGCCAGCAGCCGTGGACAGTCACCCCTCCACTTT. It encodes CASSRGQSPLHF.

This clone has only a few counts. Other DNA sequences in the sample encode the same CDR3. The rearrangement links TRBV11-2 to TRBJ2-7, with 9 bases lining up with TRBD2. The CDR3 runs to 15 residues. The germline CDR1 and CDR2 sequences are SGHAT and FQNNGV. The V gene end was trimmed by 5 bases and the J gene end by 1 base; junction bases not matched to a gene: 6. The CDR3 coding sequence is TGTGCCAGCAGCCTTCGACTAGCGGTTTCCTACGAGCAGTACTTC. It yields the protein CASSLRLAVSYEQYF. The complete variable domain, with remaining parts taken from reference TRBV11-2 and TRBJ2-7, reads EAGVAQSPRYKIIEKRQSVAFWCNPISGHATLYWYQQILGQGPKLLIQFQNNGVVDDSQLPKDRFSAERLKGVDSTLKIQPAKLEDSAVYLCASSLRLAVSYEQYFGPGTRLTVT.

The rearrangement uses TRBV6-5 and TRBJ1-1, with D perhaps matching TRBD1 (5 bases). Between the trimmed V and J ends, which lost 6 bases and 3 bases, there was a span of 17 bases. This CDR3 region has 15 residues. CDR1 and CDR2 (germline): MNHEY, SVGAGI. CDR3 loop: CASSRGTRRYTEAFF. CDR3 nucleotides: TGTGCCAGCAGCCGAGGGACCCGACGCTACACTGAAGCTTTCTTT.

V gene TRBV9 combines with J gene TRBJ1-1; D unclear. Germline values: CDR1 SGDLS, CDR2 YYNGEE. The germline V and J ends were trimmed by 1 base and 9 bases, with 13 bases remaining between them. The CDR3 runs 13 residues. CDR3 in amino acids: CASSVMGGGKAFF. The CDR3 DNA sequence: TGTGCCAGCAGCGTAATGGGAGGAGGTAAAGCTTTCTTT.

V gene TRBV6-5 combines with J gene TRBJ1-4, with TRBD1 as a possible D gene (6 bases). This CDR3 spans 14 amino acids. The V gene's germline CDR1 is MNHEY and CDR2 SVGAGI. Trimming pared 6 bases from V and 1 base from J, leaving 9 bases between. The CDR3 here is CASRRGGTNEKLFF. CDR3 nucleotides: TGTGCCAGCAGAAGGGGGGGAACTAATGAAAAACTGTTTTTT.